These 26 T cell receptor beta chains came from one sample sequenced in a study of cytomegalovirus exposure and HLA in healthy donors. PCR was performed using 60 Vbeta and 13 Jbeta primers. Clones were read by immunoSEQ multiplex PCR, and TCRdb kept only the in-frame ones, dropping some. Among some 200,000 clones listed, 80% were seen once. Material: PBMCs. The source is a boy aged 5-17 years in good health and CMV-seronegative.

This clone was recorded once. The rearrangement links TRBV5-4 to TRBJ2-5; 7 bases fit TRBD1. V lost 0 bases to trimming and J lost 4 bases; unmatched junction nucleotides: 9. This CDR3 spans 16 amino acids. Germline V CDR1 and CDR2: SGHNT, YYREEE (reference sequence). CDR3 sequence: CASSLGGQDGLETQYF. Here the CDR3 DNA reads TGTGCCAGCAGCTTGGGAGGACAGGATGGCCTAGAGACCCAGTACTTC.

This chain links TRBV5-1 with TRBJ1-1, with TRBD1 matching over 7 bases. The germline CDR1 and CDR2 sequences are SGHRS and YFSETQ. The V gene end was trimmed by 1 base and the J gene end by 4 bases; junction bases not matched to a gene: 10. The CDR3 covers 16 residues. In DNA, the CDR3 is TGCGCCAGCAGCTTGCGGGTAACAGGGGAGGCCACTGAAGCTTTCTTT. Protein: CASSLRVTGEATEAFF.

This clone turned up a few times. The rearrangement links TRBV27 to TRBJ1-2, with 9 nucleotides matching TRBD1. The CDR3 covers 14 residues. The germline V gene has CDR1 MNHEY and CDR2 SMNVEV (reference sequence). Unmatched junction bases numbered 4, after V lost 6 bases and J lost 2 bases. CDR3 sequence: CASRRQGVNYGYTF. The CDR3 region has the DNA TGTGCCAGCAGAAGACAGGGGGTGAACTATGGCTACACCTTC.

This chain's CDR3 is CASSYSIGVGDTQYF. The CDR3 nucleotides read TGTGCCAGCAGTTACTCGATCGGGGTCGGGGATACGCAGTATTTT. The rearrangement joins TRBV6-5 to TRBJ2-3; a weak D match, TRBD2 (5 bases). This CDR3 has 15 residues. Per the germline V gene, CDR1 is MNHEY and CDR2 is SVGAGI. Trimming removed 0 bases at V and 6 bases at J, with 13 bases between.

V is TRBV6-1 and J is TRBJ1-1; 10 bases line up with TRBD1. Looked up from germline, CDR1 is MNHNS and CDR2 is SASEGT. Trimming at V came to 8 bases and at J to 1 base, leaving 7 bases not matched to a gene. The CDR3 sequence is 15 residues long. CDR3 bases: TGTGCCAGCTACGACAGGGGGCTATGGAACACTGAAGCTTTCTTT. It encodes CASYDRGLWNTEAFF.

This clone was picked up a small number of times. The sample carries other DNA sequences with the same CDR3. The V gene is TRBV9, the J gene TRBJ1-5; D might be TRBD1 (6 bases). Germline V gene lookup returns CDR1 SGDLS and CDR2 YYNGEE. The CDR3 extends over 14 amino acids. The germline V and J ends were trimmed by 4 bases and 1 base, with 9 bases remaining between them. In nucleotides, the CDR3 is TGTGCCAGCAGCCGGGGGGCAAGCAATCAGCCCCAGCATTTT. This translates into CASSRGASNQPQHF.

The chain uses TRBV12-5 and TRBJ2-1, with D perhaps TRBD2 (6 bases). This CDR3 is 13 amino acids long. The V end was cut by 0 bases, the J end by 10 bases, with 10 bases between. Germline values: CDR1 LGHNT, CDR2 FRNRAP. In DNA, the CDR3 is TGTGCTAGTGGTTTGGTGGGAGGCCAGGAGCAGTTCTTC. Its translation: CASGLVGGQEQFF.

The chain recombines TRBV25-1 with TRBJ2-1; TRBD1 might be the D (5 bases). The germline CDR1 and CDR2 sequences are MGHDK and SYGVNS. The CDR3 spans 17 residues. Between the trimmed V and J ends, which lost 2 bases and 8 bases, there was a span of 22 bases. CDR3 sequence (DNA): TGTGCCAGCAGTGAAGCCCAGGACAACCGATTTGACGATGAGCAGTTCTTC. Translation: CASSEAQDNRFDDEQFF.

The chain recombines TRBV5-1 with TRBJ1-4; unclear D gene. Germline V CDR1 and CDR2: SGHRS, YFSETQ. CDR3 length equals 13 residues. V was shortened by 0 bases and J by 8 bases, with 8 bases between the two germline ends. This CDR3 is CASSLVGREKLFF. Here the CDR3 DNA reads TGCGCCAGCAGCTTGGTGGGGAGGGAAAAACTGTTTTTT.

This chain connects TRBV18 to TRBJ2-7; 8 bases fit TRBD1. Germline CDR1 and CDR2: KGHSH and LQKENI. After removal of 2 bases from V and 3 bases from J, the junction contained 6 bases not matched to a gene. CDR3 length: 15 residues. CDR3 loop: CASSPGAGGLYEQYF. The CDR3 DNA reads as TGTGCCAGCTCACCAGGGGCAGGGGGCCTCTACGAGCAGTACTTC.

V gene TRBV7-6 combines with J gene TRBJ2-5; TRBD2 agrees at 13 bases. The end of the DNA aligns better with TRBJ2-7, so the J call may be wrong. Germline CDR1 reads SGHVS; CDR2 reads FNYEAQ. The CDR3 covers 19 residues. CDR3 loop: CASSLGPTTSGRAQLEQYF. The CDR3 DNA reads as TGTGCCAGCAGCTTAGGGCCAACAACTAGCGGGAGGGCCCAGCTCGAGCAGTACTTC.

The CDR3 bases are TGTGCCAGCAGGAGGACTAGCGGGAGTTTCTACGAGCAGTACTTC. Its protein is CASRRTSGSFYEQYF. The V call is TRBV6-5, the J call TRBJ2-7; 13 bases map to TRBD2. The ends lost 6 bases at V and 3 bases at J; junction bases unmatched: 5. This CDR3 spans 15 amino acids. Germline values: CDR1 MNHEY, CDR2 SVGAGI.

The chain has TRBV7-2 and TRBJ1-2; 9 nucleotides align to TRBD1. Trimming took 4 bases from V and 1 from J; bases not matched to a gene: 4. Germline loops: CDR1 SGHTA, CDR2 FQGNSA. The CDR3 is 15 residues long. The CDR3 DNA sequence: TGTGCCAGCAGCTGGGACAGGGATCTTAACTATGGCTACACCTTC. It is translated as CASSWDRDLNYGYTF.

CDR3 residues: CASSLKTSGYEQYF. DNA for the CDR3: TGTGCCAGCAGCTTAAAGACTAGCGGCTACGAGCAGTACTTC. V and J are TRBV11-3 and TRBJ2-7; 9 nucleotides align to TRBD2. V lost 2 bases to trimming and J lost 3 bases; unmatched junction nucleotides: 2. The CDR3 runs to 14 residues. Germline V gene data show CDR1 as SGHNT and CDR2 as YENEEA.

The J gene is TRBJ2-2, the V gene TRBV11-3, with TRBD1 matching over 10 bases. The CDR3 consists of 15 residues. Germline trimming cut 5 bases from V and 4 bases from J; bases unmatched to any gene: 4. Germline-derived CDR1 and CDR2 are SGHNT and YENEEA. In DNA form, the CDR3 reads TGTGCCAGCAGCCGGACAGGGGGAATCACCGGGGAGCTGTTTTTT. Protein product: CASSRTGGITGELFF.

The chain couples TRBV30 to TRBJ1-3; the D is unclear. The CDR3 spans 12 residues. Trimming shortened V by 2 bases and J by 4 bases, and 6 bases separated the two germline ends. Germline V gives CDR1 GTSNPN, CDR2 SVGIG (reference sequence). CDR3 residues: CAWSSGGNTIYF. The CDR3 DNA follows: TGTGCCTGGAGTTCAGGAGGAAACACCATATATTTT. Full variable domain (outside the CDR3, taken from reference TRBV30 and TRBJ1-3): SQTIHQWPATLVQPVGSPLSLECTVEGTSNPNLYWYRQAAGRGLQLLFYSVGIGQISSEVPQNLSASRPQDRQFILSSKKLLLSDSGFYLCAWSSGGNTIYFGEGSWLTVV.

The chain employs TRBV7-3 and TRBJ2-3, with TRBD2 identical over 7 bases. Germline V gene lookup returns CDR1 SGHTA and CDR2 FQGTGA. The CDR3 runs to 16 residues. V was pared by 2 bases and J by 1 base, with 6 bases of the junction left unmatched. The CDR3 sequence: CASSLAGARGTDTQYF. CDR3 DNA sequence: TGTGCCAGCAGCTTAGCGGGAGCGAGGGGCACAGATACGCAGTATTTT.

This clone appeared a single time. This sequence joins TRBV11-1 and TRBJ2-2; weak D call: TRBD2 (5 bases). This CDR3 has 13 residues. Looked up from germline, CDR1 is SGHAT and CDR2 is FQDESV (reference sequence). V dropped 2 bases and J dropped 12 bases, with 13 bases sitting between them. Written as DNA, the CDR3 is TGTGCCAGCAGCTTATTTACTAGTGATAAGCTGTTTTTT. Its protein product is CASSLFTSDKLFF.

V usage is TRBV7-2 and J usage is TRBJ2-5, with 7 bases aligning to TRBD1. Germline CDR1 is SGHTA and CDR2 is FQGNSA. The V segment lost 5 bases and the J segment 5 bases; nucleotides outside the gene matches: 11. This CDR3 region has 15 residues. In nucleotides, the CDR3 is TGTGCCAGCAGCATCCAGACAGGGCCCTGGGAGACCCAGTACTTC. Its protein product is CASSIQTGPWETQYF.

DNA for the CDR3: TGTGCCAGTAGTATTCTTGAAGGGGATGAGCAGTTCTTC. Its translation: CASSILEGDEQFF. The chain has TRBV19 and TRBJ2-1, with D perhaps matching TRBD1 (5 bases). Germline lookup yields CDR1 LNHDA and CDR2 SQIVND (reference sequence). There are 13 residues in the CDR3. V lost 3 bases and J lost 8, with 11 bases in between.

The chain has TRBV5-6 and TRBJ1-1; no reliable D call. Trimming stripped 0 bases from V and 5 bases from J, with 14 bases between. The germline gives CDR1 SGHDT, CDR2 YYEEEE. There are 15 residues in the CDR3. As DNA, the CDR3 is TGTGCCAGCAGCTTGGACGGGGTCATGCTGACTGAAGCTTTCTTT. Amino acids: CASSLDGVMLTEAFF. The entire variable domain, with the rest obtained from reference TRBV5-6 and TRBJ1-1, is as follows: DAGVTQSPTHLIKTRGQQVTLRCSPKSGHDTVSWYQQALGQGPQFIFQYYEEEERQRGNFPDRFSGHQFPNYSSELNVNALLLGDSALYLCASSLDGVMLTEAFFGQGTRLTVV.

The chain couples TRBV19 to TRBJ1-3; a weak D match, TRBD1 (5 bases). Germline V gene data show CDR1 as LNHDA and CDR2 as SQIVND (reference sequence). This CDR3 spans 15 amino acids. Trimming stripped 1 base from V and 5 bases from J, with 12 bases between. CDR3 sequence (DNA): TGTGCCAGTAGTATAGGGACATTGACAAGAAACACCATATATTTT. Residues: CASSIGTLTRNTIYF.

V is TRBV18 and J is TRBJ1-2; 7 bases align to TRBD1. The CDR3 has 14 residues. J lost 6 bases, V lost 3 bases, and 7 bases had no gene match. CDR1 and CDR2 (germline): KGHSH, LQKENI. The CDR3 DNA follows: TGTGCCAGCTCACCGACAGGGTCGTCGAATGGCTACACCTTC. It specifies CASSPTGSSNGYTF. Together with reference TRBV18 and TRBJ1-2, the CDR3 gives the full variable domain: NAGVMQNPRHLVRRRGQEARLRCSPMKGHSHVYWYRQLPEEGLKFMVYLQKENIIDESGMPKERFSAEFPKEGPSILRIQQVVRGDSAAYFCASSPTGSSNGYTFGSGTRLTVV.

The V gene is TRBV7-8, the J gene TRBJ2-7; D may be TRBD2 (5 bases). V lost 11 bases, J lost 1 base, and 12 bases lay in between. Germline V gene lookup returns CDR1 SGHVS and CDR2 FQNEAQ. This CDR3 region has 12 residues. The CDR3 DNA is TGTGCCGTACTGGGAGTTTCCTACGAGCAGTACTTC. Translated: CAVLGVSYEQYF.

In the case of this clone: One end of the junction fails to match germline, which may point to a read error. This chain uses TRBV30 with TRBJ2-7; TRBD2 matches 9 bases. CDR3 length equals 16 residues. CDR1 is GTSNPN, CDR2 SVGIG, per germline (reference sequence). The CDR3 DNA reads TGTACCTGGAGTTCCACCGTACTAGCGGGTCCCCTCGAGCAGTACTTC. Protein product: CTWSSTVLAGPLEQYF.

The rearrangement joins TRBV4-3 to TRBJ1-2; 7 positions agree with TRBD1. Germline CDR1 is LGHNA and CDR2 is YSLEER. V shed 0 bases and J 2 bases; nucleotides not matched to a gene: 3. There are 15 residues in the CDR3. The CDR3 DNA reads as TGCGCCAGCAGCCAAGATGCCAGGGGGAACTATGGCTACACCTTC. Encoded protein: CASSQDARGNYGYTF.